The clone carrying this T cell receptor (beta chain) is a singleton in its sample. Categorization into cohorts depended on clinical history that participants reported. This sample was included in a study of blood T cell repertoires in COVID-19. Study background: The United States, Italy and Spain provided the acute and convalescent COVID-19 samples. In each case, the material was cDNA or gDNA derived from T cells, B-cell-depleted T cells, or PBMCs.

This CDR3 has 13 amino acids. Trimming pared 5 bases from V and 2 bases from J, leaving 9 bases between. Sequenced by immunoSEQ multiplex PCR; TCRdb stores in-frame clones only, minus some. The sample holds 130,000 or so clones, around four fifths seen once. Source material: PBMCs or T cells enriched from blood (not recorded which). The sequence was obtained from a woman in her forties or fifties with acute COVID-19. The chain is built from TRBV12-3 or TRBV12-4 and TRBJ1-2; the D gene is possibly TRBD1 (5 bases). The CDR3 sequence: CASSEQENYGYTF. CDR3 in DNA: TGTGCCAGCAGTGAACAGGAAAACTATGGCTACACCTTC.